This T cell receptor (beta chain) was recovered during a study of T cells after yellow fever vaccination (dated by TCRdb to between 2018 and 2021). Background on the whole study: The SMART-Seq v4 Ultra Low Input RNA kit was used to prepare libraries from fractions with low cell numbers. Bulk TCR alpha and beta repertoires were sequenced longitudinally to track T-cell clones before and after primary and booster YFV17D yellow fever vaccination. Two healthy male donors made up the cohort, one aged 18 to 29 years and the other aged 30 to 40 years. Blood was drawn at multiple timepoints before and after primary and secondary immunization, with bulk PBMC replicates and cell subsets isolated. General study outcomes and caveats: After the booster, most of the clones that had expanded following primary vaccination were detected again (roughly 97% of CD4 and 80% to 90% of CD8), which suggests that memory was broadly maintained. A small fraction of clonotypes appeared in both the CD4 and CD8 compartments, likely as a result of convergent recombination. Compared with the primary T-cell response, the secondary T-cell response was faster but weaker, reaching its peak on day 5 rather than on day 15. Only two donors were included in the study, so the extent to which the findings can be generalized is limited. Computational filtering was needed because FACS-sorted repertoires could contain abundant contaminating clonotypes from the bulk population.

A word on this clonotype: The antigen it binds to is not known. Base qualities are not provided; no much larger clone lies one nucleotide away.

The sequencing machine was an Illumina NovaSeq 6000. TCR cDNA was synthesized by 5'RACE template switching, which introduced a universal primer site and unique molecular identifiers. Priming for cDNA synthesis came from both the TCR alpha and TCR beta constant segments. Library amplification involved two PCR steps, and the second step added sample barcodes and sequencing adapters. Libraries were sequenced on Illumina HiSeq 2500 (2x100 bp) or NovaSeq (2x150 bp). Regarding the original processing steps: MIGEC handled demultiplexing of reads and collapsing into UMI consensus sequences, while MiXCR performed V(D)J alignment. Using edgeR on replicate PBMC samples, clonotypes were called vaccine-responding if FDR was below 0.01 and the log2 fold change was above 5 up to day 15. Each bulk clonotype received a CD4 or CD8 identity based on whether the sequenced CD4 or CD8 repertoire contained that clonotype at higher abundance. TCRdb reprocessed the public reads (quality trimming at Q25 with fastp, clone calling with MiXCR) and kept in-frame beta chains. Rows matching on CDR3 protein sequence are summarized as one entry with the most common DNA and genes. Clone size and V and J calls follow TCRdb, not the original study. Across this sample there are about 340,000 distinct CDR3 sequences, with about 12% seen only once. The ten largest account for 2.5% to 4% of the sample.

The treatment or condition label of this sample denotes: live attenuated yellow fever vaccine strain. PBMCs were isolated from peripheral blood using a standard Ficoll-Paque protocol. Dynabeads CD4 and CD8 positive selection kits were used to isolate CD4 and CD8 T-cell fractions. TriZol was used to extract RNA from bulk PBMCs, CD4 and CD8 fractions, and dextramer-positive and dextramer-negative fractions. The germline V gene supplies CDR1 SGHTA and CDR2 FQGTGA. The CDR3 contains 13 residues, cysteine and phenylalanine counted. Only CDR3 DNA remains: 39 bases, in frame from the first base. V gives up 4 bases and J gives up 6 bases, and the segment between their germline ends measures 7 bases.

The sequence came from a man younger than 35 who received the YFV17D yellow fever vaccine. The chain links TRBV7-3 with TRBJ1-6; the D gene cannot be resolved reliably. Specimen: CD4+ T cells sorted from PBMCs, collected 15 days after the yellow fever booster vaccination. The nucleotides are TGTGCCAGCAGCTACGGCTTTAATTCACCCCTCCACTTT. Translated, it gives CASSYGFNSPLHF.